The 31 T cell receptor beta chains below all came from one sample that was sequenced in a study of cytomegalovirus exposure and HLA in healthy donors. TCRdb's table, derived via immunoSEQ multiplex PCR, lists solely in-frame clones and lacks some. Altogether some 170,000 clones are present, over 80% being singletons, with the ten largest covering under 2.5%. What was sequenced was PBMCs. Source of these receptors: a man under 40 in good health and CMV-seropositive.

The rearrangement uses TRBV27 and TRBJ1-2; TRBD1 is a possible D gene (5 bases). V lost 6 bases to trimming and J lost 0 bases, with 14 bases between them. Per the germline V gene, CDR1 is MNHEY and CDR2 is SMNVEV (reference sequence). This CDR3 is built from 15 residues. CDR3 sequence reads: CASRARGNPNYGYTF. In DNA, the CDR3 is TGTGCCAGCAGGGCCCGGGGGAACCCTAACTATGGCTACACCTTC.

This rearrangement joins TRBV7-2 to TRBJ1-1, with D tentatively TRBD1 (5 bases). Between the trimmed V and J ends, which lost 2 bases and 10 bases, there was a span of 8 bases. Germline-derived CDR1 and CDR2 are SGHTA and FQGNSA. The CDR3 is 11 amino acids. This chain's CDR3 is CASSLQGGAFF. In nucleotides, the CDR3 is TGTGCCAGCAGCTTACAGGGAGGAGCTTTCTTT. The variable domain in full, completed from reference TRBV7-2 and TRBJ1-1, reads GAGVSQSPSNKVTEKGKDVELRCDPISGHTALYWYRQSLGQGLEFLIYFQGNSAPDKSGLPSDRFSAERTGGSVSTLTIQRTQQEDSAVYLCASSLQGGAFFGQGTRLTVV.

The rearrangement uses TRBV6-5 and TRBJ2-1; 7 bases align to TRBD1. The V gene end was trimmed by 6 bases and the J gene end by 4 bases; junction bases not matched to a gene: 3. CDR1 is MNHEY, CDR2 SVGAGI, per germline. The CDR3 consists of 13 residues. In DNA form, the CDR3 reads TGTGCCAGCAGCCTGACAGGGTACAATGAGCAGTTCTTC. Its protein product is CASSLTGYNEQFF.

This chain joins TRBV19 and TRBJ2-3; D is unclear. In germline, CDR1 is LNHDA, CDR2 SQIVND (reference sequence). The CDR3 sequence is 15 residues long. Deletions cut 5 bases from V and 4 bases from J, with 16 bases between. CDR3 sequence (DNA): TGTGCCAGTAGTCCCGATAGAGGTTTAGCAGATACGCAGTATTTT. Its protein is CASSPDRGLADTQYF.

J is TRBJ2-4 and V is TRBV9; D is undetermined. Germline assignment: CDR1 SGDLS and CDR2 YYNGEE. Trimming removed 4 bases at V and 1 base at J, with 15 bases between. The CDR3 consists of 16 residues. The CDR3 DNA is TGTGCCAGCAGCCCAGGTCATTTCGGTGCCAAAAACATTCAGTACTTC. Translated, it gives CASSPGHFGAKNIQYF.

The rearrangement links TRBV6-5 to TRBJ2-7, with 7 bases lining up with TRBD1. Germline CDR1 is MNHEY and CDR2 is SVGAGI. Trimming removed 2 bases from V and 6 bases from J; junction bases left unmatched: 10. There are 15 residues in the CDR3. The CDR3: CASSYTGTEVVEQYF. CDR3 nucleotides: TGTGCCAGCAGTTACACCGGGACAGAAGTGGTCGAGCAGTACTTC.

The chain has TRBV10-1 and TRBJ2-1, with 11 positions matching TRBD2. The CDR3 has 15 residues. With V trimmed by 5 bases and J by 3 bases, 3 bases remained unmatched. CDR1 is WNHNN, CDR2 SYGVQD, per germline (reference sequence). DNA of the CDR3: TGCGCCAGCAGTCCCGGGACTAGCGGCTACAATGAGCAGTTCTTC. Translated, it gives CASSPGTSGYNEQFF.

This rearrangement joins TRBV15 to TRBJ1-6, with D unresolved. The CDR3 contains 13 residues. In germline, CDR1 is LNHNV, CDR2 YYDKDF (reference sequence). V dropped 0 bases and J dropped 6 bases, with 3 bases sitting between them. Written as DNA, the CDR3 is TGTGCCACCAGCAGAGACTTTAATTCACCCCTCCACTTT. This gives the protein CATSRDFNSPLHF.

The J gene is TRBJ1-2, the V gene TRBV7-6; 10 bases fit TRBD1. Looked up from germline, CDR1 is SGHVS and CDR2 is FNYEAQ. V gave up 2 bases and J gave up 2 bases; unmatched junction bases: 2. CDR3 size: 15 residues. CDR3 DNA sequence: TGTGCCAGCAGCTTACGGACAGGGGGGAACTATGGCTACACCTTC. Translation gives CASSLRTGGNYGYTF.

This clone was counted once. The chain recombines TRBV18 with TRBJ1-1; 8 nucleotides agree with TRBD1. Looked up from germline, CDR1 is KGHSH and CDR2 is LQKENI. With V trimmed by 1 base and J by 4 bases, 8 bases remained unmatched. This CDR3 has 16 residues. CDR3 bases: TGTGCCAGCTCACCACTCCAGGGGGCGCCACCCACTGAAGCTTTCTTT. Its protein product is CASSPLQGAPPTEAFF.

J is TRBJ2-5 and V is TRBV27; D is ambiguous. Trimming took 3 bases from V and 2 from J, leaving 13 bases between them. This CDR3 comprises 15 residues. CDR1 and CDR2 (germline): MNHEY, SMNVEV (reference sequence). CDR3 nucleotide sequence: TGTGCCAGCAGTTTGGCCGACACCCCTCAAGAGACCCAGTACTTC. Its protein product is CASSLADTPQETQYF.

This chain joins TRBV7-6 and TRBJ2-7; 8 nucleotides line up with TRBD2. In germline, CDR1 is SGHVS, CDR2 FNYEAQ. The J segment lost 6 bases and the V segment lost 3 bases, leaving 7 bases of the junction unmatched. The CDR3 totals 14 residues. The CDR3 DNA is TGTGCCAGCAGCTTGGCCCCGCGGGGGGCCGAGCAGTACTTC. Translating gives CASSLAPRGAEQYF.

V is TRBV27 and J is TRBJ2-7; no reliable D call. The CDR3 spans 14 residues. The V gene lost 2 bases and the J gene lost 6 bases, with 14 bases spanning the gap. Per the germline V gene, CDR1 is MNHEY and CDR2 is SMNVEV (reference sequence). The CDR3 loop reads CASSLSARMSEQYF. Written as DNA, the CDR3 is TGTGCCAGCAGTTTAAGCGCCCGGATGTCCGAGCAGTACTTC.

The gene calls are TRBV7-3 and TRBJ1-1, with a weak D call TRBD1 (5 bases). Germline values: CDR1 SGHTA, CDR2 FQGTGA. V dropped 6 bases and J dropped 2 bases, with 10 bases sitting between them. The CDR3 length is 13 residues. CDR3 bases: TGTGCCAGCAGTCGTCAGGGAAACACTGAAGCTTTCTTT. It encodes CASSRQGNTEAFF.

This rearrangement joins TRBV9 to TRBJ2-2, with TRBD2 matching 10 bases. The V and J ends lost 0 bases and 4 bases, in that order; junction bases with no gene match: 6. This CDR3 has 17 amino acids. Germline values: CDR1 SGDLS, CDR2 YYNGEE. The CDR3 loop is CASSVALAGDITGELFF. The CDR3 coding sequence is TGTGCCAGCAGCGTAGCCCTAGCGGGGGACATCACCGGGGAGCTGTTTTTT. The full variable domain, with the rest looked up from reference TRBV9 and TRBJ2-2, is DSGVTQTPKHLITATGQRVTLRCSPRSGDLSVYWYQQSLDQGLQFLIQYYNGEERAKGNILERFSAQQFPDLHSELNLSSLELGDSALYFCASSVALAGDITGELFFGEGSRLTVL.

V usage is TRBV21-1 and J usage is TRBJ2-1; the table's D call, TRBD2, has no DNA check behind it. TRBV21-1 is described as a pseudogene. This CDR3 region has 17 residues. Here the CDR3 reads CASSKERGGETYNEQFF. The CDR3 bases are TGTGCCAGCAGCAAAGAACGCGGCGGAGAAACCTACAATGAGCAGTTCTTC.

The chain recombines TRBV7-8 with TRBJ1-5; D not resolved. The CDR3 consists of 14 residues. CDR1 and CDR2 from the germline V gene are SGHVS and FQNEAQ. The V end lost 5 bases, the J end lost 6 bases, and 14 bases lay between the germline ends. The CDR3 bases are TGTGCCAGCAGCCCCCCGAATCCGGGTCAGCCCCAGCATTTT. Amino acids: CASSPPNPGQPQHF.

This rearrangement joins TRBV11-2 to TRBJ2-7; TRBD1 might be the D (6 bases). The germline V gene has CDR1 SGHAT and CDR2 FQNNGV. The CDR3 has 14 residues. The ends were cut back, 3 bases at V and 2 bases at J, with 11 bases in the middle. Here the CDR3 DNA reads TGTGCCAGCAGCTTGACCGGGACAACCTACGAGCAGTACTTC. Protein product: CASSLTGTTYEQYF.

V and J are TRBV18 and TRBJ2-7; 8 positions agree with TRBD1. V shed 2 bases, J shed 3 bases, and the junction held 6 bases outside the gene matches. The germline V gene encodes CDR1 KGHSH and CDR2 LQKENI. The CDR3 consists of 15 residues. CDR3 sequence: CASSPGRTGIYEQYF. CDR3 bases: TGTGCCAGCTCACCAGGAAGGACAGGGATCTACGAGCAGTACTTC.

This clone has only one observation. The V gene is TRBV28, the J gene TRBJ2-3; possibly TRBD2 for D (6 bases). This CDR3 has 15 amino acids. Trimming took off 5 bases at V and 2 bases at J, with 14 bases between the two ends. Germline V gene lookup returns CDR1 MDHEN and CDR2 SYDVKM. This CDR3 reads CASSGVGGPTDTQYF. CDR3 DNA: TGTGCCAGCAGTGGGGTGGGAGGTCCCACAGATACGCAGTATTTT.

This chain joins TRBV9 and TRBJ2-7, with 7 positions matching TRBD2. The CDR3 spans 17 residues. The ends lost 4 bases at V and 3 bases at J; junction bases unmatched: 16. Per germline, CDR1 SGDLS and CDR2 YYNGEE. CDR3: CASSHGYTSEGYYEQYF. The CDR3 DNA reads TGTGCCAGCAGCCACGGCTACACTAGCGAAGGTTACTACGAGCAGTACTTC. Together with reference TRBV9 and TRBJ2-7, the CDR3 gives the full variable domain: DSGVTQTPKHLITATGQRVTLRCSPRSGDLSVYWYQQSLDQGLQFLIQYYNGEERAKGNILERFSAQQFPDLHSELNLSSLELGDSALYFCASSHGYTSEGYYEQYFGPGTRLTVT.

The chain uses TRBV10-3 and TRBJ2-1; no definite D call. Trimming took off 3 bases at V and 0 bases at J, with 6 bases between the two ends. CDR1 is ENHRY, CDR2 SYGVKD, per germline. CDR3 size: 14 residues. CDR3 in amino acids: CAISDRLSYNEQFF. The CDR3 nucleotides read TGTGCCATCAGTGATCGACTCTCCTACAATGAGCAGTTCTTC.

The V call is TRBV9, the J call TRBJ2-3; D remains ambiguous. Trimming shortened V by 0 bases and J by 3 bases, and 5 bases separated the two germline ends. The CDR3 is made up of 13 amino acids. CDR1 is SGDLS and CDR2 is YYNGEE in the germline V gene. This CDR3 is CASSVVGTDTQYF. The CDR3 DNA reads TGTGCCAGCAGCGTAGTCGGGACAGATACGCAGTATTTT.

The chain carries TRBV5-5 and TRBJ1-5, with a tentative D call TRBD1 (5 bases). Trimming removed 0 bases at V and 2 bases at J, with 15 bases between. The CDR3 is 17 amino acids. Germline V gene lookup returns CDR1 SGHKS and CDR2 YYEKEE (reference sequence). CDR3 bases: TGTGCCAGCAGCTTGGCTTACCGCGGAGGGGGCAATCAGCCCCAGCATTTT. Amino acid sequence: CASSLAYRGGGNQPQHF.

V is TRBV5-1 and J is TRBJ2-2, with a weak D call TRBD2 (5 bases). CDR1 and CDR2 (germline): SGHRS, YFSETQ. This CDR3 has 16 residues. V was pared by 6 bases and J by 6 bases, with 21 bases between. The CDR3 DNA reads TGCGCCAGCACCGGAGGTGGAACTAGTGACTCCGGGGAGCTGTTTTTT. Its translation is CASTGGGTSDSGELFF.

The chain links TRBV7-9 to TRBJ1-3, with D perhaps TRBD1 (5 bases). Germline V lookup: CDR1 SEHNR, CDR2 FQNEAQ (reference sequence). The ends were cut back, 5 bases at V and 4 bases at J, with 18 bases in the middle. The CDR3 spans 16 residues. For the CDR3, the DNA is TGTGCCAGCAGCCCGGCCGGACAACTCACGGGAAACACCATATATTTT. It is translated as CASSPAGQLTGNTIYF.

V and J are TRBV9 and TRBJ2-7, with 9 bases aligning to TRBD2. The germline gives CDR1 SGDLS, CDR2 YYNGEE. The CDR3 extends over 15 amino acids. Unmatched junction bases numbered 7, after V lost 0 bases and J lost 6 bases. The CDR3 region is CASSVGRGGRREQYF. Written as DNA, the CDR3 is TGTGCCAGCAGCGTAGGGCGGGGGGGCCGTCGCGAGCAGTACTTC.

The chain has TRBV19 and TRBJ1-6; a weak D match, TRBD1 (5 bases). Germline CDR1 reads LNHDA; CDR2 reads SQIVND (reference sequence). This CDR3 is 16 amino acids long. V lost 5 bases to trimming and J lost 5 bases, with 16 bases between them. CDR3 nucleotide sequence: TGTGCCAGTAGTTGGGCTAGGGGCAACGATAATTCACCCCTCCACTTT. This sequence encodes CASSWARGNDNSPLHF.

This clone was counted once. The chain joins TRBV2 to TRBJ2-2, with 12 nucleotides matching TRBD1. The CDR3 sequence is 18 residues long. Germline V gene lookup returns CDR1 SNHLY and CDR2 FYNNEI. After removal of 1 base from V and 3 bases from J, the junction contained 6 bases not matched to a gene. CDR3 sequence reads: CASSEDKGTGGYTGELFF. DNA for the CDR3: TGTGCCAGCAGTGAAGATAAGGGGACAGGGGGCTACACCGGGGAGCTGTTTTTT. Based on the CDR3 plus reference TRBV2 and TRBJ2-2, the full variable domain is EPEVTQTPSHQVTQMGQEVILRCVPISNHLYFYWYRQILGQKVEFLVSFYNNEISEKSEIFDDQFSVERPDGSNFTLKIRSTKLEDSAMYFCASSEDKGTGGYTGELFFGEGSRLTVL.

This rearrangement joins TRBV7-2 to TRBJ2-7, with 8 bases fitting TRBD1. CDR1 is SGHTA, CDR2 FQGNSA, per germline. V shed 5 bases and J 3 bases; nucleotides not matched to a gene: 15. This CDR3 region has 17 residues. CDR3 in amino acids: CASSQWLSGQGFYEQYF. DNA for the CDR3: TGTGCCAGCAGCCAGTGGCTCTCCGGACAGGGTTTCTACGAGCAGTACTTC.

CDR3 amino acids: CASSQARGNNSPLHF. In DNA, the CDR3 is TGCGCCAGCAGCCAAGCGCGGGGGAATAATTCACCCCTCCACTTT. This sequence joins TRBV4-3 and TRBJ1-6; possibly TRBD1 for D (5 bases). Between the trimmed V and J ends, which lost 1 base and 5 bases, there was a span of 9 bases. CDR1 is LGHNA, CDR2 YSLEER, per germline. CDR3 length equals 15 residues.